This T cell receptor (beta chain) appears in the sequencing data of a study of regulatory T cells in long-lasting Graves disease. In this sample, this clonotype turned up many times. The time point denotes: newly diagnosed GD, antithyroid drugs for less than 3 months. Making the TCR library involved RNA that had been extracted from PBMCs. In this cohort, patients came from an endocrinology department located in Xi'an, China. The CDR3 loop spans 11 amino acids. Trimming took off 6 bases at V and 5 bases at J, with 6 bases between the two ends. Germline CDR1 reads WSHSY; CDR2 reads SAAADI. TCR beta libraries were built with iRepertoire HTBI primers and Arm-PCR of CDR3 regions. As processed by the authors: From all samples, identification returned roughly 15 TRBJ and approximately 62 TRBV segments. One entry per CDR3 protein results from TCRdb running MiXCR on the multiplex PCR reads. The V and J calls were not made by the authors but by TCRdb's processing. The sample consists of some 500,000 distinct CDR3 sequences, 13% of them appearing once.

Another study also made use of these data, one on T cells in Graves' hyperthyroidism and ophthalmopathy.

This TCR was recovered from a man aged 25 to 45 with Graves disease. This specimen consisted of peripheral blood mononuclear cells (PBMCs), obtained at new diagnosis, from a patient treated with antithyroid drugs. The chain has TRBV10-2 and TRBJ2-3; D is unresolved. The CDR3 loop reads CASRSGDTQYF. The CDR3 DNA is TGCGCCAGCAGATCCGGAGATACGCAGTATTTT.